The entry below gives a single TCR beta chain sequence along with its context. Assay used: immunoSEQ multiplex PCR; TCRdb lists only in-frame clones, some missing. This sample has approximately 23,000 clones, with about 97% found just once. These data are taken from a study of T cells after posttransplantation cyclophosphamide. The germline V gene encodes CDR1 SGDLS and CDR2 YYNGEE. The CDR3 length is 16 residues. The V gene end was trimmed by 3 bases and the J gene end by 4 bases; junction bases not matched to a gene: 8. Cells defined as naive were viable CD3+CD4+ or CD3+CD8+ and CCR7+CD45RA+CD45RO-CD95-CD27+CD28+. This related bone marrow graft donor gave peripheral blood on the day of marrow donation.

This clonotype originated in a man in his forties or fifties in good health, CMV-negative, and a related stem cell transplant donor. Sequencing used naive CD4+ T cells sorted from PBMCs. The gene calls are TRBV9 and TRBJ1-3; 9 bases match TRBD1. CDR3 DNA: TGTGCCAGCAGCGCCGCACAGGGGGCGAGAGGAAACACCATATATTTT. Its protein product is CASSAAQGARGNTIYF. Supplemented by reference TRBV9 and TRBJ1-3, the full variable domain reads DSGVTQTPKHLITATGQRVTLRCSPRSGDLSVYWYQQSLDQGLQFLIQYYNGEERAKGNILERFSAQQFPDLHSELNLSSLELGDSALYFCASSAAQGARGNTIYFGEGSWLTVV.